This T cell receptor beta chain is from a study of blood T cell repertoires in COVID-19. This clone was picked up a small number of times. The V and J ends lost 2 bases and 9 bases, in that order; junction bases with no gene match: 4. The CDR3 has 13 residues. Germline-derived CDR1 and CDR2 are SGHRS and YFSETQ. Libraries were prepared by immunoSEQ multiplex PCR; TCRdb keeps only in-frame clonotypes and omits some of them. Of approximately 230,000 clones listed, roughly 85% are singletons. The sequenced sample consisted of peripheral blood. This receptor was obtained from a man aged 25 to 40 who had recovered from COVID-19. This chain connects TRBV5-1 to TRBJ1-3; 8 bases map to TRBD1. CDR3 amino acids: CASSFGQGGTIYF. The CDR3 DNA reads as TGCGCCAGCAGCTTCGGACAGGGTGGCACCATATATTTT.